This TCR beta chain was found in a study of regulatory T cells in long-lasting Graves disease. Per germline, CDR1 SGHAT and CDR2 FQNNGV. CDR3 length equals 18 residues. Trimming removed 5 bases from V and 11 bases from J; junction bases left unmatched: 18. Arm-PCR with iRepertoire HTBI primers amplified the CDR3 regions for these TCR beta libraries. From the multiplex PCR reads, TCRdb called clonotypes with MiXCR, one entry per CDR3 protein. Here the sample spans roughly 500,000 distinct CDR3 sequences, around 12% being singletons. The sample's time point: newly diagnosed GD, antithyroid drugs for less than 3 months. There was RNA extracted from PBMCs, and the TCR library was made from it. Investigators report Graves' disease was diagnosed under American Thyroid Association guidelines. These records were also assigned to another study, of T cells in Graves' hyperthyroidism and ophthalmopathy.

The TCR comes from a woman in her 30s with Graves disease. V usage is TRBV11-2 and J usage is TRBJ2-1; TRBD2 matches at 13 bases. The source was peripheral blood mononuclear cells (PBMCs), collected at new diagnosis, from a patient treated with antithyroid drugs. CDR3: CASSPSTSGRAGGMKQFF. CDR3 DNA: TGTGCCAGCAGCCCCTCAACTAGCGGGAGGGCCGGGGGAATGAAGCAGTTCTTC.